The source of this T cell receptor beta chain is a study of blood T cell repertoires in COVID-19. Authors' processing steps: Nucleated cell number was recorded as an estimate derived from reference gene primer amplification. Here immunoSEQ multiplex PCR was the method, and the copy in TCRdb shows in-frame clones only, minus some. Clone size and the V and J calls come from that table; the DNA yielded D and trimming. The sample lists about 72,000 clones, approximately 82% seen once, with 15% to 20% in the top ten. The CDR3 is 16 amino acids. Trimming took 3 bases from V and 4 from J, leaving 19 bases between them. CDR1 is SGHKS and CDR2 is YYEKEE in the germline V gene (reference sequence).

The specimen was peripheral blood. The chain recombines TRBV5-5 with TRBJ1-1; TRBD1 might be the D (6 bases). The clonotype comes from a woman of 80 years or more with acute or convalescent COVID-19. The CDR3 bases are TGTGCCAGCAGCTCACTCCAGGCTTCACAGGGCACTGAAGCTTTCTTT. Protein sequence: CASSSLQASQGTEAFF.